Below, one T cell receptor (beta chain) is given with its context. Its cognate antigen is unknown. This sample is drawn from a study of cytomegalovirus exposure and HLA in healthy donors. The study, taken as a whole, reports: The study designated 150 to 200 TCR beta chains cytomegalovirus-associated.

With 60 Vbeta and 13 Jbeta primers, the PCR was carried out. TCRdb keeps only in-frame clones here, not all; method: immunoSEQ multiplex PCR. Of some 97,000 clones listed, approximately 82% were seen once; the top ten hold less than 1.5%. V lost 7 bases and J lost 0, with 15 bases in between. Germline V gene sequence: CDR1 MDHEN, CDR2 SYDVKM. This CDR3 is 15 amino acids long. Sequencing was done on a sample of PBMCs. The receptor comes from a woman aged 18-29 years in good health and CMV-seronegative. The chain recombines TRBV28 with TRBJ1-2; possibly TRBD1 for D (5 bases). This chain's CDR3 is CASNRQGPANYGYTF. DNA for the CDR3: TGTGCCAGCAATCGCCAGGGCCCAGCTAACTATGGCTACACCTTC.